These 5 T cell receptor beta chains share one sample of origin, sequenced in a study of radiotherapy plus CTLA-4 blockade in lung cancer. Clones were sequenced by immunoSEQ multiplex PCR, and TCRdb holds only the in-frame ones, with some missing. This sample has 100,000 or so clones, with about four fifths found just once. The sequences come from peripheral blood, collected from a patient treated with radiotherapy plus ipilimumab. The receptor source for this set is a human donor with non-small cell lung cancer that progressed on radiotherapy plus ipilimumab.

This clone was seen just once. V and J are TRBV10-1 and TRBJ2-3, with D hard to call. Germline assignment: CDR1 WNHNN and CDR2 SYGVQD (reference sequence). Trimming removed 3 bases at V and 6 bases at J, with 7 bases between. The CDR3 covers 12 residues. DNA of the CDR3: TGCGCCAGCAGTGAAGGTTTGGATACGCAGTATTTT. Amino acids: CASSEGLDTQYF.

This clone was picked up a small number of times. The genes are TRBV30 and TRBJ1-3; D remains ambiguous. The V gene's germline CDR1 is GTSNPN and CDR2 SVGIG (reference sequence). Deletions cut 3 bases from V and 0 bases from J, with 9 bases between. The CDR3 is made up of 14 amino acids. CDR3 sequence (DNA): TGTGCCTGGAGCCCAGGCAACTCTGGAAACACCATATATTTT. Protein product: CAWSPGNSGNTIYF.

In this sample, this clone turned up a few times. This same CDR3 is encoded by further DNA sequences in the sample. The rearrangement links TRBV27 to TRBJ1-1; D unclear. The CDR3 has 13 amino acids. Germline CDR1 is MNHEY and CDR2 is SMNVEV (reference sequence). Deletions cut 2 bases from V and 3 bases from J, with 7 bases between. CDR3 residues: CASSLNRDTEAFF. CDR3 nucleotides: TGTGCCAGCAGTTTAAACAGAGACACTGAAGCTTTCTTT.

The V and J genes are TRBV6-1 and TRBJ1-5; tentative D call: TRBD1 (5 bases). Germline V gene lookup returns CDR1 MNHNS and CDR2 SASEGT. V lost 3 bases and J lost 1, with 13 bases in between. The CDR3 consists of 16 residues. CDR3 DNA: TGTGCCAGCAGTGACTTTGGGGGTGTGAGCAATCAGCCCCAGCATTTT. It yields the protein CASSDFGGVSNQPQHF.

This chain connects TRBV18 to TRBJ2-3, with a possible D match to TRBD1 (5 bases). The V gene's germline CDR1 is KGHSH and CDR2 LQKENI. V shed 2 bases and J shed 0 bases, with 15 bases lying between them. This CDR3 comprises 17 residues. DNA of the CDR3: TGTGCCAGCTCACCAAAGTCCACAGGACCTAGCACAGATACGCAGTATTTT. Translation: CASSPKSTGPSTDTQYF.